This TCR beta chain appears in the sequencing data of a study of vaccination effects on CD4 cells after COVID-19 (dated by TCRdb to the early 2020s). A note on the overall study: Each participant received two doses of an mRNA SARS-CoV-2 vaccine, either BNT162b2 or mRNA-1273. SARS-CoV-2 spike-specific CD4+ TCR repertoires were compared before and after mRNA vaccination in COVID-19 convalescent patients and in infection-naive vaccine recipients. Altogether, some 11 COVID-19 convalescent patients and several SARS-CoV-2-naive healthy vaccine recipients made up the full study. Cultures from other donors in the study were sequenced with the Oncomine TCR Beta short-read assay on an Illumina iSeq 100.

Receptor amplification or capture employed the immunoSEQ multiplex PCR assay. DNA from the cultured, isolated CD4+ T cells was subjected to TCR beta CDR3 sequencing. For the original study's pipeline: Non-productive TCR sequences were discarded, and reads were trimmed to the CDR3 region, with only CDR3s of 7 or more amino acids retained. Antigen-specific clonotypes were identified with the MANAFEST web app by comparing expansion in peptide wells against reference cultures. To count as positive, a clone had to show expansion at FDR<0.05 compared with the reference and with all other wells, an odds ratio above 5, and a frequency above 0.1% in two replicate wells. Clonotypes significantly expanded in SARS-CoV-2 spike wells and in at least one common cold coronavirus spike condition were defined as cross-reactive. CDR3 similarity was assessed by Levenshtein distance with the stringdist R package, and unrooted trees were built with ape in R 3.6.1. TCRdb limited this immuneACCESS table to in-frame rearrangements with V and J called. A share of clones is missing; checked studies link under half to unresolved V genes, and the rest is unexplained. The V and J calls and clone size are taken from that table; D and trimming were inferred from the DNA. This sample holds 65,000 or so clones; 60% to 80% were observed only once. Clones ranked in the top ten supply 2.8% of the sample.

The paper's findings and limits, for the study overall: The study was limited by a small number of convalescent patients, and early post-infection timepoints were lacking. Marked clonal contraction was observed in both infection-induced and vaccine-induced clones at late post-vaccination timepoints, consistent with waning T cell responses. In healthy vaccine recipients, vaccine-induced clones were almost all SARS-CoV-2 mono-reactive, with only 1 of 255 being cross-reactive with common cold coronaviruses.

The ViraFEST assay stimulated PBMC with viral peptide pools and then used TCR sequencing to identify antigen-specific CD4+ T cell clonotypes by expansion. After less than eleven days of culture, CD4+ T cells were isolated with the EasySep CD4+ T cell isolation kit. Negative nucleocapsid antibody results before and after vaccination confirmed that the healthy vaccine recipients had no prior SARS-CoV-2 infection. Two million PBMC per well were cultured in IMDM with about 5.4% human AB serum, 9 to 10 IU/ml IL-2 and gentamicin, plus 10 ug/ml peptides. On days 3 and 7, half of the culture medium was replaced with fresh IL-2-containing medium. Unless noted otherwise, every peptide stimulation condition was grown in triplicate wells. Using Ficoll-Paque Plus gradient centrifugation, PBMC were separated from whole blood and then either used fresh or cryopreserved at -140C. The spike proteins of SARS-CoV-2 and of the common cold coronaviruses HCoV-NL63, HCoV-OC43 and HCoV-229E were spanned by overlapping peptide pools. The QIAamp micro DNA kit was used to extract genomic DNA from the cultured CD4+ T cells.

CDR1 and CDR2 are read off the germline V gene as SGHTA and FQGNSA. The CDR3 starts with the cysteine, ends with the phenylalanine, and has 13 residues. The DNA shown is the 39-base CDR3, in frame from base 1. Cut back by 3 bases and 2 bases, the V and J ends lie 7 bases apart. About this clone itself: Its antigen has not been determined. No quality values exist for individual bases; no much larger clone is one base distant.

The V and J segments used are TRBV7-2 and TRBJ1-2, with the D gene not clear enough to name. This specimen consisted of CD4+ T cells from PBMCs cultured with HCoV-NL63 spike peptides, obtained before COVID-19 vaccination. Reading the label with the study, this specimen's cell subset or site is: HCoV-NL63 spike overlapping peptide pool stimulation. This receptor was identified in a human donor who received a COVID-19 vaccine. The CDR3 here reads CASSLTPNYGYTF. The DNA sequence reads TGTGCCAGCAGCTTGACCCCCAACTATGGCTACACCTTC.